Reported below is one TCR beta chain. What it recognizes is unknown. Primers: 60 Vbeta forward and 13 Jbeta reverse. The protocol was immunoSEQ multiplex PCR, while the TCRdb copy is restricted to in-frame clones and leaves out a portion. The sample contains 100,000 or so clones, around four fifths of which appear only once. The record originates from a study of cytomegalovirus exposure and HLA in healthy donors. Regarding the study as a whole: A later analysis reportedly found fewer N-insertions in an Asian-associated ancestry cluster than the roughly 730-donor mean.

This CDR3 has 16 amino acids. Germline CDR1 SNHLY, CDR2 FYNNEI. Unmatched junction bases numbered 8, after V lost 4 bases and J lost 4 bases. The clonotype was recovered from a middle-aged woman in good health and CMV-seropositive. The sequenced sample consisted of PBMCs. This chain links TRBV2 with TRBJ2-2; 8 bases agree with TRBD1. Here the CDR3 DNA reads TGTGCCAGCAGTGTTCCCGGACAGGGAGGCACCGGGGAGCTGTTTTTT. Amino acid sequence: CASSVPGQGGTGELFF.